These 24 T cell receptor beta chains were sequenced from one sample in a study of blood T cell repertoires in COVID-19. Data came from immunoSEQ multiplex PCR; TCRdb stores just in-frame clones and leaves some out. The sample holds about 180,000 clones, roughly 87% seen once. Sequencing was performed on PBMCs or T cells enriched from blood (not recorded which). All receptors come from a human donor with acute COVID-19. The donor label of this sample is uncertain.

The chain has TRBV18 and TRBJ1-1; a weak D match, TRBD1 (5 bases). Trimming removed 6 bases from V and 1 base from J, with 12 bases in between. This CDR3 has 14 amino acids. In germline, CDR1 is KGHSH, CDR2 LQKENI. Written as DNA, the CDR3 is TGTGCCAGCTCGGCTCGGGGGGGGAACACTGAAGCTTTCTTT. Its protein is CASSARGGNTEAFF.

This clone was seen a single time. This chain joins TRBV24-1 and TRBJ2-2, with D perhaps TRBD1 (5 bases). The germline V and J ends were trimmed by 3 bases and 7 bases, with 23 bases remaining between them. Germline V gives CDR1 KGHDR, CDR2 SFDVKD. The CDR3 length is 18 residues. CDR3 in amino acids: CATSDLPPDGHRGGELFF. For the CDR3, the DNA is TGTGCCACCAGTGATCTACCCCCTGACGGTCATAGGGGCGGGGAGCTGTTTTTT.

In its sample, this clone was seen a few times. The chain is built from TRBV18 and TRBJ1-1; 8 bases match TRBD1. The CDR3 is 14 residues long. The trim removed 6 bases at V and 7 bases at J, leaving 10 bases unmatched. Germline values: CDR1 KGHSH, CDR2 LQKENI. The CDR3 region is CASSPGQGTGEAFF. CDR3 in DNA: TGTGCCAGCTCCCCTGGACAGGGAACGGGTGAAGCTTTCTTT.

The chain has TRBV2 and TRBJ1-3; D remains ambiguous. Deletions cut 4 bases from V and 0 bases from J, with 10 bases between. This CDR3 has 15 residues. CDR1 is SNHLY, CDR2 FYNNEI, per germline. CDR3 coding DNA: TGTGCCAGCAGTGCCTCGGGTTACTCTGGAAACACCATATATTTT. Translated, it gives CASSASGYSGNTIYF.

CDR3 protein: CATSDGAGGRDTQYF. CDR3 DNA sequence: TGTGCCACCAGTGATGGTGCGGGGGGCCGCGATACGCAGTATTTT. The V gene is TRBV24-1, the J gene TRBJ2-3; 8 bases agree with TRBD2. The CDR3 covers 15 residues. J lost 6 bases, V lost 3 bases, and 7 bases had no gene match. The V gene's germline CDR1 is KGHDR and CDR2 SFDVKD.

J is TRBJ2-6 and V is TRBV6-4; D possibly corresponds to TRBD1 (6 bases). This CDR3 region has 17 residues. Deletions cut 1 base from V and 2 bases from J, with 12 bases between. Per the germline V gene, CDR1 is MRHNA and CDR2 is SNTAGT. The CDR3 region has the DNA TGTGCCAGCAGTGACTTCTATTGGACAGCTGGGGCCAACGTCCTGACTTTC. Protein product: CASSDFYWTAGANVLTF.

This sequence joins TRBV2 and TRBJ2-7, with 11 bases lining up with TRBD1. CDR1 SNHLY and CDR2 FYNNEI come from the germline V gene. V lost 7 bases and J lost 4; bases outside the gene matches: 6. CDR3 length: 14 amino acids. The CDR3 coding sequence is TGTGCCAGCACCCGGGACAGGGGGGTTTACGAGCAGTACTTC. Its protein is CASTRDRGVYEQYF.

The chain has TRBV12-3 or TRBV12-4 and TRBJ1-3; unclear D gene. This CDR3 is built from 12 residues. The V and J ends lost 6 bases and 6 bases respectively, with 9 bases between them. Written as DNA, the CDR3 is TGTGCCAGCAGCTTCGGGGAAAACACCATATATTTT. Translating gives CASSFGENTIYF.

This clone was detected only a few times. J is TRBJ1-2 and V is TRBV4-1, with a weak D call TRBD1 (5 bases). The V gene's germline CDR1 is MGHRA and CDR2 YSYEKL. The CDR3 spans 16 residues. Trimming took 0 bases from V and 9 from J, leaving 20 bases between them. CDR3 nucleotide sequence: TGCGCCAGCAGCCAAGATAAGGGGAGGGTAGGGTATAGCTACACCTTC. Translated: CASSQDKGRVGYSYTF.

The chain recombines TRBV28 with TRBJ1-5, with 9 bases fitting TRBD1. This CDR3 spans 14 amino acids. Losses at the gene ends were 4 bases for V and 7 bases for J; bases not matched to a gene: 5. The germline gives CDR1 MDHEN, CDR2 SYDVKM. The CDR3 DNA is TGTGCCAGCAGTTCCGGGACAGGGAGGCAGCCCCAGCATTTT. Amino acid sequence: CASSSGTGRQPQHF.

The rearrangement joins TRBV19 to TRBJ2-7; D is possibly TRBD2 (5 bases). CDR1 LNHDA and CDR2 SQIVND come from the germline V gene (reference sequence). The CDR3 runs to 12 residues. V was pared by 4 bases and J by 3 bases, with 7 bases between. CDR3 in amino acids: CASSRGSYEQYF. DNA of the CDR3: TGTGCCAGTAGTAGAGGGAGCTACGAGCAGTACTTC.

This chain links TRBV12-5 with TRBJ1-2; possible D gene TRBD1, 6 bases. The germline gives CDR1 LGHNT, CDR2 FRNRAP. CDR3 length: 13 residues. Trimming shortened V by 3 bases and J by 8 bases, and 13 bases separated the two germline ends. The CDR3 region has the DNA TGTGCTAGTGGTTTAGTCCCAGGGGAGGGCTACACCTTC. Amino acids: CASGLVPGEGYTF.

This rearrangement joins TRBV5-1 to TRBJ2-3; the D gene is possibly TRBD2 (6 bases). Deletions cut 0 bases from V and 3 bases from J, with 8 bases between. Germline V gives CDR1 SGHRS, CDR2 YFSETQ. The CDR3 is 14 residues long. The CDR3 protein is CASSLVGRTDTQYF. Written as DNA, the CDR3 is TGCGCCAGCAGCTTGGTTGGGAGGACAGATACGCAGTATTTT.

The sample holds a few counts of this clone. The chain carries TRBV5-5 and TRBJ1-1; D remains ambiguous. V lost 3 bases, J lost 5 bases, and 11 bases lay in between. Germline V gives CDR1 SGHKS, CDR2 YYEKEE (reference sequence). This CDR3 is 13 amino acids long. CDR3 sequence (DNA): TGTGCCAGCAGCTCCGGGGTGGGGACTGAAGCTTTCTTT. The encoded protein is CASSSGVGTEAFF.

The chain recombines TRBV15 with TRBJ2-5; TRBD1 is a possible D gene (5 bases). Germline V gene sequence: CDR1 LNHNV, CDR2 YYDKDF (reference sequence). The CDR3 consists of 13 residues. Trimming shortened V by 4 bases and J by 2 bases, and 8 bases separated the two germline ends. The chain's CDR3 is CATSNRQQETQYF. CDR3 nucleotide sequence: TGTGCCACCAGCAACAGACAGCAAGAGACCCAGTACTTC.

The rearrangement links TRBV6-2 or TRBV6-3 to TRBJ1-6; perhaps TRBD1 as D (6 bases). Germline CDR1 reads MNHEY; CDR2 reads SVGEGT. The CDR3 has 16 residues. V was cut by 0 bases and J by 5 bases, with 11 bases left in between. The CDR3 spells CASSYSTGSNNSPLHF. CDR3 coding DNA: TGTGCCAGCAGTTACTCCACAGGGTCTAATAATTCACCCCTCCACTTT.

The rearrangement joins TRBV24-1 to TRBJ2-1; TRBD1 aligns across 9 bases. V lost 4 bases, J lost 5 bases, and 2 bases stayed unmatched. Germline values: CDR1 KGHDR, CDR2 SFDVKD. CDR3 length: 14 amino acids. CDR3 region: CATSETGGNNEQFF. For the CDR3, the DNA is TGTGCCACCAGTGAGACAGGGGGTAACAATGAGCAGTTCTTC.

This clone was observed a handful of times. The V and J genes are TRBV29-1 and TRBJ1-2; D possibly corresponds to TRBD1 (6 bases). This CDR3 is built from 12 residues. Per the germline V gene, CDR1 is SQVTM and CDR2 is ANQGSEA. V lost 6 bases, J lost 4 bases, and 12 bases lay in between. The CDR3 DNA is TGCAGCGTCTTAACAGGGAGCTATGGCTACACCTTC. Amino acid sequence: CSVLTGSYGYTF.

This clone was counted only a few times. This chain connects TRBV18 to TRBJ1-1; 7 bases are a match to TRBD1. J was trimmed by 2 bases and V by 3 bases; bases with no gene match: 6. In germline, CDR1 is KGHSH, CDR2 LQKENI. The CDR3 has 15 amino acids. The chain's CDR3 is CASSPRQGDNTEAFF. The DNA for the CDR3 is TGTGCCAGCTCACCGAGACAGGGCGATAACACTGAAGCTTTCTTT. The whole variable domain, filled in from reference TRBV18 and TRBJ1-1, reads NAGVMQNPRHLVRRRGQEARLRCSPMKGHSHVYWYRQLPEEGLKFMVYLQKENIIDESGMPKERFSAEFPKEGPSILRIQQVVRGDSAAYFCASSPRQGDNTEAFFGQGTRLTVV.

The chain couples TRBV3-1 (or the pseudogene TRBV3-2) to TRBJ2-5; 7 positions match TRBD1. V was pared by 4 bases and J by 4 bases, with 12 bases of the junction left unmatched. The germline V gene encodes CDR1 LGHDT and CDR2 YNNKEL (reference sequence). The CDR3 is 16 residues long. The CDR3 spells CASSPTTGERGETQYF. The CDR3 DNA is TGTGCCAGCAGCCCTACAACAGGGGAGAGGGGAGAGACCCAGTACTTC.

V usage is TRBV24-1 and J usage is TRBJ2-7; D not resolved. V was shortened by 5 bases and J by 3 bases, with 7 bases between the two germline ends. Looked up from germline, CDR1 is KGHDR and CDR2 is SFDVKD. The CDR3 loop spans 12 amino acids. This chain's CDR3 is CATSGSGYEQYF. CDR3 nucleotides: TGTGCCACCAGTGGATCGGGCTACGAGCAGTACTTC.

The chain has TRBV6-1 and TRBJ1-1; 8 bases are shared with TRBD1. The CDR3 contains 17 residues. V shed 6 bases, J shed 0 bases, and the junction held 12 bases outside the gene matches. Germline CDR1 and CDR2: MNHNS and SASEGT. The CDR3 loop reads CASRERQGAQMNTEAFF. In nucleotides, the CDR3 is TGTGCCAGCAGGGAACGGCAGGGGGCCCAAATGAACACTGAAGCTTTCTTT.

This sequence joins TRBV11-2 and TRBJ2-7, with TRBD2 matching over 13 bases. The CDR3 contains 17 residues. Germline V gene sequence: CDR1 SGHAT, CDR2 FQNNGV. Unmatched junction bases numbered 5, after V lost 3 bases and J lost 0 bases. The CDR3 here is CASSFGTSGVSSYEQYF. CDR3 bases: TGTGCCAGCAGCTTCGGGACTAGCGGGGTAAGCTCCTACGAGCAGTACTTC.

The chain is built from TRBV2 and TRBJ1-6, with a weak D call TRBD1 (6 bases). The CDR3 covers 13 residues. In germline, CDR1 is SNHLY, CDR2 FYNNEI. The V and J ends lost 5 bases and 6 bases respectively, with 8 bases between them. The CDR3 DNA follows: TGTGCCAGCAGTAGACAGGTTAATTCACCCCTCCACTTT. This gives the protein CASSRQVNSPLHF.